This T cell receptor (beta chain) was identified during a study of T-cell memory formation after mild COVID-19 (dated by TCRdb to the early 2020s). For context, the study as a whole: TCR sequence clusters from the two donors were largely donor specific. T-cell clones expanding and contracting after mild COVID-19 in a couple of donors were tracked by longitudinal TCRalpha and TCRbeta repertoire sequencing. Two young, previously healthy adult volunteers made up the cohort, one male and one female. Overall results and qualifications from the work: Whether the second-wave clones peaking on day 37 were SARS-CoV-2 specific was not confirmed. Contracting CD4+ clones appeared mostly in the CM and EM memory subsets, whereas CD8+ clones were enriched in EMRA. Clones contracting from day 15 to 85 had balanced CD4/CD8 phenotypes, while a second wave expanding from day 15 to 37 was biased towards CD4+. Some responding clones were found in pre-infection memory, which suggests that pre-existing cross-reactive memory T cells took part in the SARS-CoV-2 response. Only two mild cases were covered by the study, and larger cohorts that include severe cases with pre-infection samples were considered necessary.

The CDR3, from cysteine to phenylalanine, totals 18 residues. Of all the DNA, just the CDR3 is kept, 54 bases in frame from base 1. From a lookup of the germline V gene, CDR1 and CDR2 are LGHNA and YNFKEQ. Trimming takes 6 bases from V and 5 bases from J, and the germline ends sit 27 bases apart. The listed sequencing device is Illumina NovaSeq 6000. cDNA libraries for TCRalpha and TCRbeta were prepared by 5'RACE using constant-segment primers, with sample barcodes and unique molecular identifiers added. Trizol reagent was used to extract RNA from every sample. Amplification of the libraries took two PCR steps, and the second step added a second sample barcode plus Illumina TruSeq adapters. Sequencing of libraries was performed on an Illumina NovaSeq with 2 x 150 bp paired-end reads. The original pipeline was this. With migec v1.2.7, reads were demultiplexed and then collapsed into UMI-guided consensus sequences. Using mixcr v2.1.11, UMI consensuses were aligned to TRA and TRB V and J templates and then assembled into clonotypes. Expanded or contracted clonotypes were those called significant by both edgeR and NoisET, with noise models trained on biological replicates. For edgeR calls, the thresholds were a false discovery rate-adjusted p below 0.01 and a log2 fold-change of 1. As an exploratory analysis of dynamics, PCA with hierarchical clustering was applied to max-normalized trajectories of the 1000 most abundant clonotypes. The CD4 or CD8 phenotype of responding clones was assigned using the separately sequenced CD4+ and CD8+ repertoires. Using fastp at Q25 and MiXCR, TCRdb reprocessed the public reads and kept productive beta chains. Records with the same CDR3 protein are collapsed into one entry carrying the most frequent genes and DNA. The V and J calls here are based on TCRdb, not the publication. Counted in this sample were more than 250,000 distinct CDR3 sequences; 16% of them appeared once. The ten largest make up around 20% of the sample.

Ficoll-Paque density gradient centrifugation was used to isolate PBMCs. This clonotype was detected many times. No antigen is known for it. Base quality data are lacking; no much larger clone is found one base away. This receptor was taken from a man younger than 35 who had mild COVID-19 (a few samples of this study predate the infection). The sample titles of this study are shuffled in the database, so cell type and time point are left out; the donor was told from shared clones. The chain was built from TRBV4-2 and TRBJ2-3; TRBD2 is a weak D gene call, 7 bases matching. The sample consisted of PBMCs or a T cell subset sorted from them (not recorded which). The CDR3 reads CASSLRRVGGGLQDTQYF. At the DNA level, the sequence is TGTGCCAGCAGTCTCAGAAGGGTTGGCGGGGGCCTGCAAGATACGCAGTATTTT.